A selection of T cell receptor beta chains follows, all from one sample in a study of cytomegalovirus exposure and HLA in healthy donors. Generated by immunoSEQ multiplex PCR, the TCRdb table keeps only in-frame clones and is missing some. The sample comprises about 160,000 clones, roughly 77% of which are singletons, and approximately 3.7% rests with the top ten. Sequencing used PBMCs. These receptor sequences come from a man younger than 45 in good health and CMV-seropositive. CDR3s include the opening cysteine and the closing phenylalanine or tryptophan. Fields, in order: J gene, clone size, V gene, CDR3 protein. Not every row has a clone size; where given, it reads once, few, many or a size class.

j_gene: TRBJ2-1; abundance: NA; v_gene: TRBV5-6; CDR3aa: CASSLGGGGYNEQFF
j_gene: TRBJ2-7; abundance: once; v_gene: TRBV2; CDR3aa: CASSEGWRAYEQYF
j_gene: TRBJ2-7; abundance: NA; v_gene: TRBV6-5; CDR3aa: CASSYRGQGTYEQYF
j_gene: TRBJ2-7; abundance: NA; v_gene: TRBV27; CDR3aa: CASSGPGIWGQYF
j_gene: TRBJ2-3; abundance: NA; v_gene: TRBV19; CDR3aa: CATRTGNTDTQYF
j_gene: TRBJ2-7; abundance: NA; v_gene: TRBV25-1; CDR3aa: CASSDNSYEQYF
j_gene: TRBJ2-5; abundance: NA; v_gene: TRBV5-1; CDR3aa: CASSLGASGTQETQYF
j_gene: TRBJ2-1; abundance: NA; v_gene: TRBV4-1; CDR3aa: CASSERTGWNEQFF
j_gene: TRBJ2-1; abundance: NA; v_gene: TRBV10-2; CDR3aa: CASSKQGARDEQFF
j_gene: TRBJ1-3; abundance: NA; v_gene: TRBV5-1; CDR3aa: CASSSLGTDSGNTIYF
j_gene: TRBJ2-7; abundance: few; v_gene: TRBV2; CDR3aa: CASSKTDEQYF
j_gene: TRBJ1-4; abundance: once; v_gene: TRBV4-1; CDR3aa: CASSQGRTGQNEKLFF
j_gene: TRBJ2-3; abundance: few; v_gene: TRBV29-1; CDR3aa: CSVALRRGTDTQYF
j_gene: TRBJ1-6; abundance: once; v_gene: TRBV5-6; CDR3aa: CASSLSPRYNSPLHF
j_gene: TRBJ1-5; abundance: NA; v_gene: TRBV6-1; CDR3aa: CASRTGAAGNQPQHF
j_gene: TRBJ2-3; abundance: once; v_gene: TRBV5-4; CDR3aa: CASSLRLAGARKDTQYF
j_gene: TRBJ1-2; abundance: few; v_gene: TRBV6-5; CDR3aa: CATLIPGYGYTF
j_gene: TRBJ2-7; abundance: NA; v_gene: TRBV5-1; CDR3aa: CASPPQGTMYEQYF
j_gene: TRBJ2-6; abundance: NA; v_gene: TRBV19; CDR3aa: CASSDQQGALGANVLTF
j_gene: TRBJ2-7; abundance: NA; v_gene: TRBV30; CDR3aa: CAWGAPPGGGGSYEQYF
j_gene: TRBJ2-3; abundance: NA; v_gene: TRBV10-3; CDR3aa: CAIREASGGADTQYF
j_gene: TRBJ2-6; abundance: NA; v_gene: TRBV4-1; CDR3aa: CASSLQDGSGANVLTF
j_gene: TRBJ2-5; abundance: NA; v_gene: TRBV2; CDR3aa: CASSVVEETQYF
j_gene: TRBJ2-5; abundance: few; v_gene: TRBV6-5; CDR3aa: CASSGQGARETQYF
j_gene: TRBJ2-3; abundance: NA; v_gene: TRBV6-1; CDR3aa: CASRPSGGVSDTQYF
j_gene: TRBJ2-7; abundance: NA; v_gene: TRBV9; CDR3aa: CASSAHSGAEEQYF
j_gene: TRBJ1-2; abundance: NA; v_gene: TRBV4-2; CDR3aa: CASSQAGNYGYTF
j_gene: TRBJ1-6; abundance: NA; v_gene: TRBV4-1; CDR3aa: CASSRILGSHSPLHF
j_gene: TRBJ2-2; abundance: few; v_gene: TRBV9; CDR3aa: CASSAPRGATNTGELFF
j_gene: TRBJ2-1; abundance: NA; v_gene: TRBV2; CDR3aa: CASTIAGGRGNEQFF
j_gene: TRBJ1-4; abundance: few; v_gene: TRBV20-1; CDR3aa: CSASLNEKLFF
j_gene: TRBJ1-4; abundance: NA; v_gene: TRBV4-3; CDR3aa: CASSHRGPNEKLFF
j_gene: TRBJ2-1; abundance: NA; v_gene: TRBV6-6; CDR3aa: CASSYETGSNEQFF
j_gene: TRBJ2-6; abundance: NA; v_gene: TRBV1; CDR3aa: CTSSQDVEGTGANVLTF
j_gene: TRBJ1-4; abundance: NA; v_gene: TRBV15; CDR3aa: CATSSVKGANEKLFF
j_gene: TRBJ2-3; abundance: NA; v_gene: TRBV2; CDR3aa: CASKTGTGLYF
j_gene: TRBJ2-5; abundance: NA; v_gene: TRBV19; CDR3aa: CASRTGGPQETQYF
j_gene: TRBJ2-3; abundance: NA; v_gene: TRBV28; CDR3aa: CASSSPGQGLDTQYF
j_gene: TRBJ2-7; abundance: NA; v_gene: TRBV27; CDR3aa: CASSPDRAYEQYF
j_gene: TRBJ2-2; abundance: once; v_gene: TRBV2; CDR3aa: CASSGGAGTGELFF
j_gene: TRBJ2-7; abundance: NA; v_gene: TRBV5-6; CDR3aa: CASSLLGLNYEQYF
j_gene: TRBJ2-3; abundance: NA; v_gene: TRBV5-4; CDR3aa: CASSKLVGTDTQYF
j_gene: TRBJ1-4; abundance: NA; v_gene: TRBV30; CDR3aa: CAWSVLGRRYEKLFF
j_gene: TRBJ2-7; abundance: few; v_gene: TRBV5-6; CDR3aa: CASSITSGGAYEQYF
j_gene: TRBJ2-3; abundance: NA; v_gene: TRBV11-1; CDR3aa: CASSIDRSNTQYF